These T cell receptor beta chains were read from a single sample in a study of blood T cell repertoires in COVID-19. The data were produced by immunoSEQ multiplex PCR, yet TCRdb's version contains in-frame clones alone and is incomplete. The data contain a few hundred thousand clones, 82% of them singletons. Sequenced sample: PBMCs or T cells enriched from blood (not recorded which). These receptors all come from an older woman who had recovered from COVID-19. Each CDR3 is given with its conserved first and last residue. The order of the fields is clone size, D gene, V gene, J gene, CDR3 protein, CDR3 DNA. The D gene is left open where the match is weak. Clone size is shown for a subset of rows, as once, few, many or a class of expanded clone.

size: NA; D: TRBD2; V: TRBV4-1; J: TRBJ2-7; CDR3: CASSQDPSGAYEQYF; DNA: TGCGCCAGCAGCCAAGATCCTAGCGGCGCCTACGAGCAGTACTTC
size: NA; D: NA; V: TRBV6-2/TRBV6-3; J: TRBJ1-4; CDR3: CASSYLAGINEKLFF; DNA: TGTGCCAGCAGTTACCTGGCGGGGATTAATGAAAAACTGTTTTTT
size: NA; D: TRBD2; V: TRBV11-2; J: TRBJ2-1; CDR3: CASSTSGNSYNEQFF; DNA: TGTGCCAGCAGTACGAGCGGGAATTCCTACAATGAGCAGTTCTTC
size: NA; D: NA; V: TRBV4-3; J: TRBJ1-4; CDR3: CASSAQQATNEKLFF; DNA: TGCGCCAGCAGCGCGCAACAGGCAACTAATGAAAAACTGTTTTTT
size: NA; D: NA; V: TRBV3-1/TRBV3-2; J: TRBJ2-1; CDR3: CASSQGRGGTTYNEQFF; DNA: TGTGCCAGCAGCCAAGGGAGGGGCGGGACCACCTACAATGAGCAGTTCTTC
size: NA; D: NA; V: TRBV6-1; J: TRBJ1-3; CDR3: CASSEYGTSGNTIYF; DNA: TGTGCCAGCAGTGAATATGGGACATCTGGAAACACCATATATTTT
size: NA; D: NA; V: TRBV6-6; J: TRBJ1-1; CDR3: CASSPDDGGGSVTEAFF; DNA: TGTGCCAGCAGTCCCGATGACGGGGGGGGGTCGGTCACTGAAGCTTTCTTT
size: few; D: TRBD1; V: TRBV14; J: TRBJ2-2; CDR3: CASSQTGTGILGELFF; DNA: TGTGCCAGCAGCCAGACCGGGACAGGGATACTCGGGGAGCTGTTTTTT
size: NA; D: NA; V: TRBV29-1; J: TRBJ2-7; CDR3: CSVEGAYEQYF; DNA: TGCAGCGTTGAGGGAGCCTACGAGCAGTACTTC
size: NA; D: NA; V: TRBV6-5; J: TRBJ2-5; CDR3: CASSYSGLETQYF; DNA: TGTGCCAGCAGTTACTCCGGGTTGGAGACCCAGTACTTC
size: NA; D: TRBD2; V: TRBV7-2; J: TRBJ2-3; CDR3: CASSLGGGGSTDTQYF; DNA: TGTGCCAGCAGCTTAGGAGGCGGGGGGTCCACAGATACGCAGTATTTT
size: few; D: NA; V: TRBV6-1; J: TRBJ1-1; CDR3: CASSEQQDTEAFF; DNA: TGTGCCAGCAGTGAACAACAGGACACTGAAGCTTTCTTT
size: NA; D: TRBD1; V: TRBV5-6; J: TRBJ2-2; CDR3: CASSSLQGAYTGELFF; DNA: TGTGCCAGCAGCTCATTACAGGGGGCATACACCGGGGAGCTGTTTTTT
size: NA; D: NA; V: TRBV5-1; J: TRBJ1-1; CDR3: CASSLNSLDSHMNTEAFF; DNA: TGCGCCAGCAGCTTGAATAGTCTGGACAGTCATATGAACACTGAAGCTTTCTTT
size: NA; D: NA; V: TRBV6-1; J: TRBJ1-1; CDR3: CASSDGTGANTEAFF; DNA: TGTGCCAGCAGTGATGGTACAGGCGCGAACACTGAAGCTTTCTTT
size: NA; D: NA; V: TRBV25-1; J: TRBJ1-2; CDR3: CASSDRPGVANYGYTF; DNA: TGTGCCAGCAGTGACCGTCCAGGGGTAGCTAACTATGGCTACACCTTC
size: few; D: TRBD1; V: TRBV3-1/TRBV3-2; J: TRBJ1-6; CDR3: CASSATRTGEDSPLHF; DNA: TGTGCCAGCAGCGCAACGAGGACAGGGGAGGATTCACCCCTCCACTTT
size: NA; D: TRBD1; V: TRBV6-2/TRBV6-3; J: TRBJ1-1; CDR3: CASSRNRGEAFF; DNA: TGTGCCAGCAGTCGCAACAGGGGTGAAGCTTTCTTT
size: once; D: NA; V: TRBV12-3/TRBV12-4; J: TRBJ2-5; CDR3: CASREVPKETQYF; DNA: TGTGCCAGCAGGGAGGTTCCCAAAGAGACCCAGTACTTC
size: NA; D: NA; V: TRBV19; J: TRBJ2-2; CDR3: CASSISGRGTGELFF; DNA: TGTGCCAGTAGTATAAGCGGCCGGGGAACCGGGGAGCTGTTTTTT
size: NA; D: NA; V: TRBV5-1; J: TRBJ2-2; CDR3: CASSLAAGATGELFF; DNA: TGCGCCAGCAGCTTAGCCGCTGGGGCGACCGGGGAGCTGTTTTTT
size: once; D: TRBD1; V: TRBV29-1; J: TRBJ2-2; CDR3: CSSNSGTGDPGELFF; DNA: TGCAGCTCAAATTCCGGGACAGGGGATCCCGGGGAGCTGTTTTTT
size: few; D: TRBD1; V: TRBV19; J: TRBJ1-2; CDR3: CASSIPRTGGHGYTF; DNA: TGTGCCAGTAGTATTCCCCGGACAGGGGGCCATGGCTACACCTTC
size: NA; D: TRBD2; V: TRBV15; J: TRBJ2-2; CDR3: CATSREDSGSFGELFF; DNA: TGTGCCACCAGCAGAGAGGATAGCGGGAGCTTCGGGGAGCTGTTTTTT
size: NA; D: TRBD1; V: TRBV19; J: TRBJ2-7; CDR3: CASSIMLLGTGSYEQYF; DNA: TGTGCCAGTAGTATTATGCTATTGGGGACAGGTTCCTACGAGCAGTACTTC
size: NA; D: TRBD1; V: TRBV24-1; J: TRBJ2-2; CDR3: CATGSGQGTGELFF; DNA: TGTGCCACCGGATCGGGACAGGGGACCGGGGAGCTGTTTTTT
size: NA; D: NA; V: TRBV6-5; J: TRBJ2-3; CDR3: CASHSGSTDTQYF; DNA: TGTGCCAGTCATAGCGGTAGCACAGATACGCAGTATTTT
size: NA; D: TRBD1; V: TRBV19; J: TRBJ2-2; CDR3: CASSQTGLTGELFF; DNA: TGTGCCAGTAGCCAGACAGGGCTAACCGGGGAGCTGTTTTTT
size: many; D: NA; V: TRBV2; J: TRBJ1-6; CDR3: CASAVASSYNSPLHF; DNA: TGTGCCAGCGCCGTAGCAAGCTCCTATAATTCACCCCTCCACTTT
size: NA; D: TRBD1; V: TRBV18; J: TRBJ1-4; CDR3: CASSPGQVNEKLFF; DNA: TGTGCCAGCTCACCAGGACAGGTTAATGAAAAACTGTTTTTT
size: few; D: NA; V: TRBV5-1; J: TRBJ1-4; CDR3: CASSLLQGATNEKLFF; DNA: TGCGCCAGCAGCCTGCTGCAGGGTGCAACTAATGAAAAACTGTTTTTT
size: NA; D: TRBD2; V: TRBV10-2; J: TRBJ2-5; CDR3: CASTWRERVGGQETQYF; DNA: TGCGCCAGCACTTGGAGGGAAAGAGTCGGGGGGCAAGAGACCCAGTACTTC
size: NA; D: NA; V: TRBV7-9; J: TRBJ2-1; CDR3: CASSSQGGQFF; DNA: TGTGCCAGCAGCTCCCAGGGCGGGCAGTTCTTC
size: NA; D: NA; V: TRBV5-4; J: TRBJ1-1; CDR3: CASSWRRGGENTEAFF; DNA: TGTGCCAGCAGCTGGAGGCGCGGGGGGGAGAACACTGAAGCTTTCTTT
size: NA; D: NA; V: TRBV7-9; J: TRBJ1-2; CDR3: CASSLDRLNYGYTF; DNA: TGTGCCAGCAGCTTAGACAGGCTGAACTATGGCTACACCTTC
size: NA; D: NA; V: TRBV6-2/TRBV6-3; J: TRBJ1-2; CDR3: CASSGRRPDPYGYTF; DNA: TGTGCCAGCAGTGGGCGTCGACCCGATCCCTATGGCTACACCTTC
size: NA; D: TRBD2; V: TRBV29-1; J: TRBJ2-5; CDR3: CSVVTSGGETQYF; DNA: TGCAGCGTTGTGACTAGCGGTGGGGAGACCCAGTACTTC
size: NA; D: NA; V: TRBV9; J: TRBJ2-3; CDR3: CASSQTGVSTDTQYF; DNA: TGTGCCAGCAGCCAGACAGGAGTTAGCACAGATACGCAGTATTTT
size: NA; D: NA; V: TRBV19; J: TRBJ2-6; CDR3: CASSMDSLSGANVLTF; DNA: TGTGCCAGTAGTATGGACAGCCTCTCTGGGGCCAACGTCCTGACTTTC
size: few; D: TRBD1; V: TRBV7-2; J: TRBJ1-2; CDR3: CASSPQTGPSNYGYTF; DNA: TGTGCCAGCAGCCCACAGACAGGGCCATCTAACTATGGCTACACCTTC
size: NA; D: TRBD1; V: TRBV7-2; J: TRBJ1-2; CDR3: CASSLGGGQGGGYTF; DNA: TGTGCCAGCAGCTTAGGGGGGGGACAGGGTGGTGGCTACACCTTC
size: NA; D: NA; V: TRBV10-3; J: TRBJ2-3; CDR3: CAISAGVTDTQYF; DNA: TGTGCCATCAGTGCAGGTGTAACAGATACGCAGTATTTT
size: NA; D: NA; V: TRBV5-1; J: TRBJ1-3; CDR3: CASRLSTGTGNTIYF; DNA: TGCGCCAGCCGATTATCCACAGGGACTGGAAACACCATATATTTT
size: NA; D: TRBD1; V: TRBV7-9; J: TRBJ1-1; CDR3: CASSSLGETGEAFF; DNA: TGTGCCAGCAGCTCCTTGGGTGAGACAGGGGAAGCTTTCTTT
size: NA; D: NA; V: TRBV6-1; J: TRBJ2-7; CDR3: CASSDRVGNEQYF; DNA: TGTGCCAGCAGTGACAGGGTCGGTAACGAGCAGTACTTC
size: few; D: NA; V: TRBV2; J: TRBJ2-2; CDR3: CASSGGGPTGELFF; DNA: TGTGCCAGCAGCGGTGGGGGCCCCACCGGGGAGCTGTTTTTT
size: NA; D: NA; V: TRBV27; J: TRBJ1-1; CDR3: CASSGQRLSAEAFF; DNA: TGTGCCAGCAGCGGACAGCGACTGAGCGCTGAAGCTTTCTTT
size: NA; D: NA; V: TRBV12-3/TRBV12-4; J: TRBJ1-5; CDR3: CASSPGHNQPQHF; DNA: TGTGCCAGCAGCCCTGGGCACAATCAGCCCCAGCATTTT